This T cell receptor (beta chain) is from a study of PD-L1 blockade in urothelial cancer (dated by TCRdb to about 2017). For the study in its entirety: All patients started therapy around 2014 and received atezolizumab 1,200 mg intravenously every 3 weeks. About 90% of the roughly 29 patients were males with bladder-origin urothelial cancer, and about 60% of the roughly 30 reported a prior smoking history. Patients had an ECOG performance status of 0 or 1 and had received between 0 and 3 prior chemotherapy regimens. Blood samples were analyzed at two time points: 3 weeks after treatment start (second dose) and 6 weeks after treatment start. Blood samples yielded a median of around 150,000 T cells and around 83,000 unique TCRs, with median clonality 0.080. The study was an exploratory multi-omic analysis of somatic, immune and clinical correlates of response to PD-L1 blockade with atezolizumab in urothelial cancer. Pretreatment tumor samples, along with matched peripheral blood collected serially before and after atezolizumab treatment, underwent TCR sequencing. Durable clinical benefit meant progression-free survival longer than 6 months, and TCR features were also tested against progression-free and overall survival. In the same patients who had TCR sequencing, pretreatment tumors also underwent whole exome sequencing and RNA sequencing. Fewer than ten patients reached durable clinical benefit, while some 20 patients did not. Just over 28 patients had pretreatment blood TCR-seq, about 24 had at least one posttreatment blood collection, and about 24 had tumor TCR-seq. The paper as a whole reports these results and caveats: Because the sample size was small (n ≈ 27) and many exploratory analyses were performed, the results are intended to be hypothesis-generating. Among patients with durable benefit, tumor-associated TCR clones showed greater expansion in peripheral blood 3 weeks after treatment started (n ≈ 23, p = 0.022). Improved progression-free and overall survival was associated with having pretreatment peripheral blood TCR clonality below the median.

On this clone itself: What this receptor recognizes is not known. Base qualities are not recorded, but no much larger clone differs from it by a single base.

The germline V gene sets CDR1 to MDHEN and CDR2 to SYDVKM. Trimming removed 2 bases from V and 7 bases from J; the gene matches leave 6 bases unexplained. Taken from cysteine to phenylalanine, the CDR3 has 15 residues. The sequence is cut down to CDR3 DNA, 45 bases in frame from base 1. Each PCR received spiked-in synthetic TCR analog templates so that absolute template abundance could be estimated from read counts. The immunoSEQ assay used bias-controlled V and J gene primers to amplify TCRbeta CDR3 regions from genomic DNA. Rearranged TCRbeta segments were sequenced at approximately 20X coverage. In the authors' own workflow: Clustering was used to correct sequencing errors, and CDR3s were annotated against IMGT to assign V, D and J genes. Out-of-frame and stop-codon sequences were excluded, and only productive TCRbeta rearrangements were used in downstream analyses. Clonality was calculated as one minus the Shannon entropy normalized by the log of the number of unique productive sequences. Fisher's exact test with Benjamini-Hochberg correction, using a cutoff of adjusted p below 0.01, was how clones that differed between time points or between blood and tumor were identified. TCRdb stores this immuneACCESS table with in-frame sequences only. Part of the clones is absent; in the studies checked, under half of the shortfall reflects unresolved V genes, and no reason is known for the rest. Clone size and the V and J calls come from that table; the DNA yielded D and trimming. For this sample there are some 35,000 clones; approximately 83% appear just once. Roughly 18% of the sample rests with the top ten.

A total of around 30 patients with locally advanced or metastatic urothelial carcinoma, treated at Memorial Sloan Kettering on a trial protocol, made up the cohort. Peripheral blood mononuclear cells were collected pretreatment and during treatment, with between 1 and 8 total time points per patient. The Qiagen DNeasy Blood extraction kit was used to purify genomic DNA from total PBMCs and tumor samples. PBMCs were collected pretreatment and during treatment, and were isolated and stored as previously described. The rearranged segments are TRBV28 and TRBJ1-4; 8 junctional bases match TRBD1. The sequence was collected from a man aged 55 to 70 with urothelial cancer. Source: PBMCs, taken around atezolizumab (anti-PD-L1) treatment. The DNA is TGTGCCAGCAGTTTACAGGGGGCGCTGGGTGAAAAACTGTTTTTT. Its amino acids are CASSLQGALGEKLFF.